This T cell receptor beta chain was recorded in a study of shared clonotypes between healthy human individuals. Points from the study as a whole: Sequencing of the sorted subsets was shown by rarefaction to be incomplete despite large depth.

The germline V gene encodes CDR1 SQVTM and CDR2 ANQGSEA. CDR3 length equals 14 residues. Trimming took 4 bases from V and 2 from J, leaving 12 bases between them. Comments on this clone: Its antigen is undetermined.

Produced via immunoSEQ multiplex PCR; TCRdb's table is partial and in-frame only. The sample has over a million clones; around 98% are singletons. V gene TRBV29-1 combines with J gene TRBJ2-1; a possible D gene is TRBD1 (5 bases). The source material was naive CD4+ T cells sorted from blood. This sample's subset: CD45RA+ positively selected. This TCR derives from a man aged 25 to 45 in good health. This CDR3 is CSVALRGPYNEQFF. Here the CDR3 DNA reads TGCAGCGTTGCTTTAAGGGGTCCCTACAATGAGCAGTTCTTC.